This TCR beta chain was captured in a study of T cells in Graves' hyperthyroidism and ophthalmopathy. General observations from the study: Ophthalmopathy and stable hyperthyroidism were told apart by a 13 V-J model. Blood samples included most of the expanded thyroid clonotypes exceeding 0.001.

Using RNA transcripts as the source, TCR beta CDR3 regions were amplified. First-round RT-PCR with HTBI primers amplified the TCR CDR3 region. TCRdb recomputed calls from the multiplex PCR reads with MiXCR, one row per CDR3 protein. The data hold around 210,000 distinct CDR3 sequences, with roughly a sixth observed a single time. This clonotype was recorded many times. Its antigen is not known. For Graves' hyperthyroidism to be stable, ophthalmopathy could not progress within 18 months. This TCR was sampled from a woman aged 50 to 60 with Graves' hyperthyroidism. Sample: blood.

The CDR3 reads CASSQETGGYNEQFF. CDR3 DNA: TGTGCCAGCAGCCAAGAAACGGGAGGTTACAATGAGCAGTTCTTC. The rearrangement uses TRBV3-1 and TRBJ2-1, with 7 bases lining up with TRBD2. The germline gives CDR1 LGHDT, CDR2 YNNKEL (reference sequence). There are 15 residues in the CDR3. Losses at the gene ends were 0 bases for V and 4 bases for J; bases not matched to a gene: 3.